The rows below give T cell receptor beta chains drawn from one sample of a study of cytomegalovirus exposure and HLA in healthy donors. The table came from immunoSEQ multiplex PCR; TCRdb's copy has only in-frame clones and leaves some out. The table includes 150,000 to 200,000 clones, more than 70% detected once. Specimen: PBMCs. The receptors derive from a boy aged 5-17 years in good health and CMV-seronegative. The CDR3 runs from the conserved cysteine through the conserved F or W. D genes are given only for firm matches. A row's size may be missing; if present it is once, few, many or a size class.

CDR3aa: CASSLYSGYTF
CDR3nt: TGTGCCAGCAGCTTATACTCTGGCTACACCTTC
d_gene: -
abundance: -
j_gene: TRBJ1-2
v_gene: TRBV7-9

CDR3aa: CASSRGGLAANYNEQFF
CDR3nt: TGTGCCAGCAGCAGGGGGGGACTAGCGGCGAACTACAATGAGCAGTTCTTC
d_gene: TRBD2
abundance: -
j_gene: TRBJ2-1
v_gene: TRBV7-9

CDR3aa: CASSGQGLGNTIYF
CDR3nt: TGTGCCAGCTCGGGACAGGGGCTCGGAAACACCATATATTTT
d_gene: TRBD1
abundance: -
j_gene: TRBJ1-3
v_gene: TRBV6-1

CDR3aa: CSVEDGQGTYEQYF
CDR3nt: TGCAGCGTTGAAGATGGACAGGGAACCTACGAGCAGTACTTC
d_gene: TRBD1
abundance: -
j_gene: TRBJ2-7
v_gene: TRBV29-1

CDR3aa: CASRPRVENTEAFF
CDR3nt: TGTGCCAGCCGCCCCCGGGTCGAGAACACTGAAGCTTTCTTT
d_gene: -
abundance: -
j_gene: TRBJ1-1
v_gene: TRBV6-6

CDR3aa: CASSNRGSYEQYF
CDR3nt: TGTGCCAGTAGTAACAGGGGCTCCTACGAGCAGTACTTC
d_gene: TRBD1
abundance: -
j_gene: TRBJ2-7
v_gene: TRBV19

CDR3aa: CASSPDRGETQYF
CDR3nt: TGCGCCAGCAGCCCGGACAGGGGGGAGACCCAGTACTTC
d_gene: TRBD1
abundance: -
j_gene: TRBJ2-5
v_gene: TRBV5-1

CDR3aa: CASSLLRGYEQYF
CDR3nt: TGCGCCAGCAGCTTGCTTCGAGGGTACGAGCAGTACTTC
d_gene: -
abundance: once
j_gene: TRBJ2-7
v_gene: TRBV5-1

CDR3aa: CASSGADRIVEAFF
CDR3nt: TGTGCCAGCAGTGGGGCGGACAGGATAGTCGAAGCTTTCTTT
d_gene: TRBD1
abundance: few
j_gene: TRBJ1-1
v_gene: TRBV6-6

CDR3aa: CASSGGHLTSNQPQHF
CDR3nt: TGTGCCAGCAGTGGAGGACACTTGACTAGCAATCAGCCCCAGCATTTT
d_gene: -
abundance: -
j_gene: TRBJ1-5
v_gene: TRBV6-1

CDR3aa: CASSPGEWYGYTF
CDR3nt: TGTGCCAGCAGTCCAGGGGAATGGTATGGCTACACCTTC
d_gene: -
abundance: once
j_gene: TRBJ1-2
v_gene: TRBV28

CDR3aa: CALYGYTF
CDR3nt: TGTGCCCTCTATGGCTACACCTTC
d_gene: -
abundance: -
j_gene: TRBJ1-2
v_gene: TRBV30

CDR3aa: CASSDSSGADTQYF
CDR3nt: TGTGCCAGCAGTGATTCTAGCGGTGCAGATACGCAGTATTTT
d_gene: TRBD2
abundance: -
j_gene: TRBJ2-3
v_gene: TRBV6-4

CDR3aa: CAISERQGNYEQYF
CDR3nt: TGTGCCATCAGTGAACGACAGGGGAACTACGAGCAGTACTTC
d_gene: TRBD1
abundance: -
j_gene: TRBJ2-7
v_gene: TRBV10-3

CDR3aa: CASNTGGGYYEQYF
CDR3nt: TGTGCCAGCAACACAGGGGGAGGGTACTACGAGCAGTACTTC
d_gene: -
abundance: once
j_gene: TRBJ2-7
v_gene: TRBV6-1

CDR3aa: CASSLGLAGETQYF
CDR3nt: TGTGCCAGCAGCCTGGGACTAGCGGGGGAGACCCAGTACTTC
d_gene: TRBD2
abundance: -
j_gene: TRBJ2-5
v_gene: TRBV4-2

CDR3aa: CSVGEGRTYEQYF
CDR3nt: TGCAGCGTTGGGGAGGGCAGAACCTACGAGCAGTACTTC
d_gene: TRBD2
abundance: -
j_gene: TRBJ2-7
v_gene: TRBV29-1

CDR3aa: CASSTGAGDTEAFF
CDR3nt: TGTGCCAGCAGCACTGGCGCGGGGGACACTGAAGCTTTCTTT
d_gene: -
abundance: -
j_gene: TRBJ1-1
v_gene: TRBV7-9